This T cell receptor beta chain was documented in a study of control samples from healthy donors and cancer patients. Profiled with immunoSEQ multiplex PCR; TCRdb holds only in-frame clones, not every one. The sample includes roughly 88,000 clones, approximately 95% of them seen just once. The CDR3 is 14 residues long. The V gene's germline CDR1 is SNHLY and CDR2 FYNNEI. V was cut by 10 bases and J by 0 bases, with 10 bases left in between. Specimen: blood. The chain employs TRBV2 and TRBJ1-6; D is ambiguous. The receptor's source is a man aged 18 to 30 in good health. This CDR3 reads CATILSSYNSPLHF. The CDR3 nucleotides read TGTGCCACGATTTTAAGCTCCTATAATTCACCCCTCCACTTT.